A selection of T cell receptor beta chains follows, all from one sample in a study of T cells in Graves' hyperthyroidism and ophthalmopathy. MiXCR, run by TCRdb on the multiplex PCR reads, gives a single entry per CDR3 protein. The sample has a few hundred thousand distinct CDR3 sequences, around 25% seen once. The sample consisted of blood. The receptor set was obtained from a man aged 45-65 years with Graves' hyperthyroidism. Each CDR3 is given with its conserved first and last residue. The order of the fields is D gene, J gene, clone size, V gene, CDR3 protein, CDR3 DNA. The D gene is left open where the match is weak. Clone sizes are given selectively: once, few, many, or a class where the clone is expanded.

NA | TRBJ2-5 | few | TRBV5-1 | CASRVQPAARTETQYF | TGCGCCAGCAGGGTCCAGCCAGCAGCTCGGACTGAGACCCAGTACTTC
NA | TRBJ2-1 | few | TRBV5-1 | CASSLERGNNEQFF | TGCGCCAGCAGCTTGGAGAGAGGGAACAATGAGCAGTTCTTC
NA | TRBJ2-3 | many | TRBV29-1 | CSVEAGGADTQYF | TGCAGCGTTGAAGCAGGGGGGGCAGATACGCAGTATTTT
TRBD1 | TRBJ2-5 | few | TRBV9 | CASSARDRAKQETQYF | TGTGCCAGCAGCGCGCGGGACAGGGCCAAACAAGAGACCCAGTACTTC
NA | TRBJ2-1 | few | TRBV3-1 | CATSDWRGRDNEQFF | TGTGCCACCAGTGATTGGAGGGGTCGGGACAATGAGCAGTTCTTC
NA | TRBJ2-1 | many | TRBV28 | CASRIRGGTDFYNEQFF | TGTGCCAGCAGGATCCGTGGTGGCACAGATTTTTACAATGAGCAGTTCTTC
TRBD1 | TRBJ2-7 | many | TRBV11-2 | CASSFLGTGQSEQYF | TGTGCCAGCAGCTTCCTGGGGACAGGACAATCCGAGCAGTACTTC
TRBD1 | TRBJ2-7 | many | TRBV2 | CATRTGTSYEQYF | TGTGCCACTCGGACAGGGACCTCCTACGAGCAGTACTTC
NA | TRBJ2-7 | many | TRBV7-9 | CASSNAGSSSYEQYF | TGTGCCAGCAGCAACGCTGGTTCTAGCTCCTACGAGCAGTACTTC
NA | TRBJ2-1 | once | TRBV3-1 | CASSQEIYNEQFF | TGTGCCAGCAGCCAAGAGATCTACAATGAGCAGTTCTTC
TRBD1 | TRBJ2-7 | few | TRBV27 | CASRRQGALTHEQYF | TGTGCCAGCAGACGACAGGGGGCCTTAACCCACGAGCAGTACTTC
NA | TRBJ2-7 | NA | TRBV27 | CASSPLGAIVPNEQYF | TGTGCCAGCAGTCCACTAGGGGCTATTGTTCCGAACGAGCAGTACTTC
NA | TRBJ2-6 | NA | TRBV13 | CASSSQWTSGANVLTF | TGTGCCAGCAGCTCCCAGTGGACGTCTGGGGCCAACGTCCTGACTTTC
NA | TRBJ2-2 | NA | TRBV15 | CATSSGQAENTGELFF | TGTGCCACCAGCAGCGGCCAGGCTGAGAACACCGGGGAGCTGTTTTTT
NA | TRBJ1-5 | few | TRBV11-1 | CASSFHGAQSPQHF | TGTGCCAGCAGCTTCCACGGAGCCCAATCGCCCCAGCATTTT
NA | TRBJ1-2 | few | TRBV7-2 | CASSLSSWGEDGYTF | TGTGCCAGCAGCTTATCGAGCTGGGGGGAGGATGGCTACACCTTC
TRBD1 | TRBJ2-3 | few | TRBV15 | CATSRDLEPGQSTDTQYF | TGTGCCACCAGCAGAGATCTTGAACCGGGACAGTCCACAGATACGCAGTATTTT
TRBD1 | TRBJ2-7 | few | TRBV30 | CAWSGQGENEQYF | TGTGCCTGGAGTGGGCAGGGGGAAAACGAGCAGTACTTC
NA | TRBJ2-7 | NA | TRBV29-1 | CSVYGRGEQYF | TGCAGCGTTTATGGCAGGGGCGAGCAGTACTTC
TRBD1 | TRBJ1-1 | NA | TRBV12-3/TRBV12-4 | CASTPGQGTEAFF | TGTGCCAGCACCCCCGGACAGGGCACTGAAGCTTTCTTT
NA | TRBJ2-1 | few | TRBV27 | CASSYSGEGREQFF | TGTGCCAGCAGCTACAGTGGAGAGGGACGTGAGCAGTTCTTC
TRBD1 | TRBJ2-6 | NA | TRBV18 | CASSFSGTGASGANVLTF | TGTGCCAGCTCATTCTCCGGGACAGGGGCATCTGGGGCCAACGTCCTGACTTTC
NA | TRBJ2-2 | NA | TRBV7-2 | CASSLGLVAGELFF | TGTGCCAGCAGCTTAGGTCTAGTTGCCGGGGAGCTGTTTTTT
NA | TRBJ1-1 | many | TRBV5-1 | CASSWFGGGEAFF | TGCGCCAGCAGCTGGTTCGGGGGCGGTGAAGCTTTCTTT
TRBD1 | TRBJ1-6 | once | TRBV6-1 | CASSPQSGTGHSPLHF | TGTGCCAGCAGCCCCCAATCGGGGACAGGGCATTCACCCCTCCACTTT
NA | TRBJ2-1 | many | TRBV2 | CASTLLAAARREQFF | TGTGCCAGCACTCTCTTAGCGGCCGCGAGGCGTGAGCAGTTCTTC
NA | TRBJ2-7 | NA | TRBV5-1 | CASSLVVDYEQYF | TGCGCCAGCAGCTTGGTTGTGGACTACGAGCAGTACTTC
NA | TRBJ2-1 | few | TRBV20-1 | CSAKLKDWNRQFF | TGCAGTGCTAAGCTAAAGGACTGGAACAGGCAGTTCTTC
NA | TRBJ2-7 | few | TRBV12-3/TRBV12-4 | CASSKGYRSYEQYF | TGTGCCAGCAGCAAGGGATATCGCTCCTACGAGCAGTACTTC
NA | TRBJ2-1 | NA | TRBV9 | CASSVAAAVNEQFF | TGTGCCAGCAGCGTAGCTGCAGCGGTCAATGAGCAGTTCTTC
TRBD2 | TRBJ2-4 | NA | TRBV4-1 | CASSQGLAGSGNIQYF | TGCGCCAGCAGCCAGGGACTAGCGGGAAGTGGAAACATTCAGTACTTC
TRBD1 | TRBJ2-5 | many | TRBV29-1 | CSVEDPGTGKETQYF | TGCAGCGTTGAAGATCCCGGGACAGGGAAGGAGACCCAGTACTTC
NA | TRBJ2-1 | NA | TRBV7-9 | CASSHLEGLYEQFF | TGTGCCAGCAGCCATCTCGAGGGCCTGTATGAGCAGTTCTTC
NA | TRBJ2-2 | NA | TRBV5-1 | CASSLFPGELFF | TGCGCCAGCAGCTTGTTCCCCGGGGAGCTGTTTTTT
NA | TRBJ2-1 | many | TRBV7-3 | CASSLSRNNEQFF | TGTGCCAGCAGCTTGTCTAGGAACAATGAGCAGTTCTTC
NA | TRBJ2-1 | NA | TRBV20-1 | CSARNKLNEQFF | TGCAGTGCCCGGAACAAGTTAAATGAGCAGTTCTTC
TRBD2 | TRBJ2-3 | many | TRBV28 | CASSPSGLASDTQYF | TGTGCCAGCAGCCCCTCGGGACTAGCGTCAGATACGCAGTATTTT